This TCR beta chain originates from a study of T cell responses to AZD1222 COVID-19 vaccine. Using immunoSEQ multiplex PCR, the repertoire was profiled, and TCRdb retains in-frame clones only, with some absent. The sample contains under 35,000 clones, 80% to 90% of which appear only once. A single count supports this clone. Specimen: peripheral blood, collected on day 0 of AZD1222 vaccination. This sequence was found in an adult in good health.

The CDR3 DNA reads TGTGCCAGCTCACCATTGCGGGAAGATTACAATGAGCAGTTCTTC. Translated: CASSPLREDYNEQFF. V usage is TRBV18 and J usage is TRBJ2-1; tentatively, D is TRBD2 (6 bases). Trimming removed 2 bases from V and 4 bases from J, with 12 bases in between. CDR1 KGHSH and CDR2 LQKENI come from the germline V gene. The CDR3 is 15 residues long.